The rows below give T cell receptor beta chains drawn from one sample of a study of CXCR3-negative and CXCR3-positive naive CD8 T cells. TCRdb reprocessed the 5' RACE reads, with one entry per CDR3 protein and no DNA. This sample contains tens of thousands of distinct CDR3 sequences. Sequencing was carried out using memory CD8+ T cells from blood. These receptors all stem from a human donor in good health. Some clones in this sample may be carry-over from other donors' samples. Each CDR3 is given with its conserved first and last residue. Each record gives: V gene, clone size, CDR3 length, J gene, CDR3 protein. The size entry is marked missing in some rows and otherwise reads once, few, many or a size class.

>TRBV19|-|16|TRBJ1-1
CASSTGGDRRRTEAFF
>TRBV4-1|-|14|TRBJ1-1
CASSPREASTEAFF
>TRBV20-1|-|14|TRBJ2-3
CSASRRGDTDTQYF
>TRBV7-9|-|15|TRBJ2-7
CASSSGTATFYEQYF
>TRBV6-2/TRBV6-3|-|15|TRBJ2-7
CASSYSEDRGYEQYF
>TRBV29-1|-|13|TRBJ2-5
CSGSGGHPETQYF
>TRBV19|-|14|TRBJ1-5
CASSSEDTGQPQHF
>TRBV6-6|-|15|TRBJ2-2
CASSYKGGEGPELFF
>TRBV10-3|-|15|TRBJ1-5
CAISAGLSSNQPQHF
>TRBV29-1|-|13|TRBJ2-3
CSVGKELTDTQYF
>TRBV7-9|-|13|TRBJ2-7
CASSLTGPYEQYF
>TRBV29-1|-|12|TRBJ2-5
CSVGVGGETQYF
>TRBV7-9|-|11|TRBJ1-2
CASSLQDGYTF
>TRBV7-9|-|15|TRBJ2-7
CASSFGAGIGYEQYF
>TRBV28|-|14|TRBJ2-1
CASSYGRGSNEQFF
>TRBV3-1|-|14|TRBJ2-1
CASSQAGGYNEQFF
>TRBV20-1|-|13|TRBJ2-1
CSANQRGYNEQFF
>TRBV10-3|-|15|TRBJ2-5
CAISVEGENQETQYF
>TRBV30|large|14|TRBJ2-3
CAWSQGAPTDTQYF
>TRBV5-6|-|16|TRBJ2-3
CASSPPGGGSTDTQYF
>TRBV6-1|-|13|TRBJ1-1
CASSESGDTEAFF
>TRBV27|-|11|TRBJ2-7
CASSFLDEQYF
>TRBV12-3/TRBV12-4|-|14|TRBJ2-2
CASSLGLGTGELFF
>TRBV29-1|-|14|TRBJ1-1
CSVVSGDMNTEAFF
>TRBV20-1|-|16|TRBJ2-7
CSATPADRGEANEQYF
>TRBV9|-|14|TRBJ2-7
CASSPGGGRHEQYF
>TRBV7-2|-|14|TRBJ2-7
CASSWTGGAYEQYF
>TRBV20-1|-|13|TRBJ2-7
CSAGSGSPYEQYF
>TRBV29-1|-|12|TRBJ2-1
CSVQGNYNEQFF
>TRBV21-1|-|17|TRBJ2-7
CASNRKGRHADSYEQYF
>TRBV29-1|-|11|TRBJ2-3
CSVEDGYTQYF
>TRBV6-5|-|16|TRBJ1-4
CASSRGTSFTNEKLFF
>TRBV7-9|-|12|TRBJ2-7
CASSSSRYEQYF
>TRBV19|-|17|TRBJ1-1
CASRFSALDDWNTEAFF
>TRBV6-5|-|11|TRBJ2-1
CASSSLGEQFF
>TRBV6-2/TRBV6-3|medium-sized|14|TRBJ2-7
CASSDPGRIYEQYF
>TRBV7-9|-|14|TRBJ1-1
CASSPRQGSTEAFF
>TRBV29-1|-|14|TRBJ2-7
CSVEVSGATYEQYF
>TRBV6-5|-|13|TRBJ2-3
CASRTGSTDTQYF
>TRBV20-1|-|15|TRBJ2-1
CSADNAGVRLSEQFF
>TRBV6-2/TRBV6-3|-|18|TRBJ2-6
CASSTRGTGFSGANVLTF
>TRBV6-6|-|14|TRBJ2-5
CASSPPGSQETQYF
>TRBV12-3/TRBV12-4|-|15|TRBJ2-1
CASSLSGGTDNEQFF
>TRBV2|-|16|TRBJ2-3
CASSDLTSGGPDTQYF
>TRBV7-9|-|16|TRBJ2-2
CASSSAGREYTGELFF
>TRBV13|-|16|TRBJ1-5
CASSLRTGSGNQPQHF
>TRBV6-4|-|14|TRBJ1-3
CASSEGPSGNTIYF
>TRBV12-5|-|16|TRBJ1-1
CASGGDRGPSLTEAFF
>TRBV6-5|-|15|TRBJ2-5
CASSYAGGLGETQYF
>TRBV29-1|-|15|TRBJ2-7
CSVEDNKGSEYEQYF
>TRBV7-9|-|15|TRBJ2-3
CASSHTPGRTDTQYF
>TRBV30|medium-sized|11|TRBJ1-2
CAWSEDVGYTF
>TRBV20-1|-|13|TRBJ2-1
CSARVLVGNEQFF
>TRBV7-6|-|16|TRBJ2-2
CASSSTVGHPAGELFF
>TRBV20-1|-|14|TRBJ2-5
CSAISGRAPETQYF